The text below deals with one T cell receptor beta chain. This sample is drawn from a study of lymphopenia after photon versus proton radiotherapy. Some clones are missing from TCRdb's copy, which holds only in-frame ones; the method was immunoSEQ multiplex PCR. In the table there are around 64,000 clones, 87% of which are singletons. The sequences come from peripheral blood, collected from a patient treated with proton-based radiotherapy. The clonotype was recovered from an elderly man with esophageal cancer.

CDR3 region: CASSQDLLADTQYF. In DNA form, the CDR3 reads TGCGCCAGCAGCCAAGATCTGCTGGCAGATACGCAGTATTTT. The chain joins TRBV4-3 to TRBJ2-3; D is unclear. Germline-derived CDR1 and CDR2 are LGHNA and YSLEER. V dropped 0 bases and J dropped 4 bases, with 8 bases sitting between them. CDR3 length: 14 amino acids.